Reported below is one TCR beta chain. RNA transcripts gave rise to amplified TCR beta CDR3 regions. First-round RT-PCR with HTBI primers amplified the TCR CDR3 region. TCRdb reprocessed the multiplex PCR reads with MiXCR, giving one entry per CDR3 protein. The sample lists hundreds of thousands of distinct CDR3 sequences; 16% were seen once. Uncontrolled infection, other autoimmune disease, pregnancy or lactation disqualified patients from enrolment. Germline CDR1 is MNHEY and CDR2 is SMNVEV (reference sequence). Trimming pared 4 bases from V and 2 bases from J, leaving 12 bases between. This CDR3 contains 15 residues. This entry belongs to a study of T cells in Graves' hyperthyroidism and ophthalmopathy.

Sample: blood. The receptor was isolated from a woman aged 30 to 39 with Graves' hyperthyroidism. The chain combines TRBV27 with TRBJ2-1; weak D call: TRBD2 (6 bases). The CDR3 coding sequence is TGTGCCAGCAGTTCACCGGGACTCACCTACAATGAGCAGTTCTTC. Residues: CASSSPGLTYNEQFF.